The 9 T cell receptor beta chains below come from one sample, sequenced in a study of blood T cell repertoires in COVID-19. Repertoires were generated with immunoSEQ multiplex PCR, while TCRdb's copy carries only in-frame clones and drops some. The repertoire has about 90,000 clones, 60% to 85% of them found once; the top ten carry roughly 7.3%. Sequencing input: peripheral blood. The receptors come from a man between 65 and 85 years old with acute or convalescent COVID-19.

V usage is TRBV28 and J usage is TRBJ1-2; D gene uncertain. Trimming removed 3 bases at V and 2 bases at J, with 7 bases between. Germline CDR1 reads MDHEN; CDR2 reads SYDVKM. This CDR3 comprises 13 residues. The CDR3 spells CASSFSANYGYTF. The CDR3 DNA reads TGTGCCAGCAGTTTTTCAGCGAACTATGGCTACACCTTC.

Comment on this clone: Other DNA sequences from this sample encode an identical CDR3 as well. The chain is built from TRBV28 and TRBJ1-1; D is unresolved. The V gene lost 6 bases and the J gene lost 3 bases, with 11 bases spanning the gap. The CDR3 is 13 residues long. From germline, CDR1 is MDHEN and CDR2 SYDVKM. The CDR3 nucleotides are TGTGCCAGCAGCCTGGGGAGGGACACTGAAGCTTTCTTT. Translation: CASSLGRDTEAFF.

This chain joins TRBV3-1 (or the pseudogene TRBV3-2) and TRBJ1-1; D remains ambiguous. The V gene lost 4 bases and the J gene lost 1 base, with 10 bases spanning the gap. Germline CDR1 and CDR2: LGHDT and YNNKEL (reference sequence). CDR3 length: 14 residues. The CDR3 here is CASSRGDANTEAFF. The DNA for the CDR3 is TGTGCCAGCAGCCGAGGAGATGCGAACACTGAAGCTTTCTTT.

This chain links TRBV5-4 with TRBJ1-1; 9 bases map to TRBD1. Germline assignment: CDR1 SGHNT and CDR2 YYREEE (reference sequence). The length of the CDR3 is 15 residues. V shed 4 bases, J shed 1 base, and the junction held 5 bases outside the gene matches. The CDR3 spells CASSLMDRGNTEAFF. The CDR3 DNA sequence: TGTGCCAGCAGCCTCATGGACAGGGGGAACACTGAAGCTTTCTTT.

This clone has a single count. CDR3 region: CASSLAGNSYNEQFF. CDR3 nucleotide sequence: TGTGCCAGCAGCTTAGCCGGGAACTCCTACAATGAGCAGTTCTTC. This chain uses TRBV7-8 with TRBJ2-1, with a tentative D call TRBD2 (5 bases). CDR3 size: 15 residues. Germline V lookup: CDR1 SGHVS, CDR2 FQNEAQ. Trimming took 0 bases from V and 0 from J, leaving 6 bases between them.

The chain uses TRBV7-2 and TRBJ1-1; D remains unclear. The V end was cut by 2 bases, the J end by 8 bases, with 15 bases between. The length of the CDR3 is 14 residues. Germline CDR1 reads SGHTA; CDR2 reads FQGNSA. CDR3 in DNA: TGTGCCAGCAGCTTAAATACCGGGAAGGAAGAAGCTTTCTTT. It codes for CASSLNTGKEEAFF.

The chain joins TRBV7-9 to TRBJ2-7; TRBD2 matches 9 bases. Germline CDR1 and CDR2: SEHNR and FQNEAQ (reference sequence). The length of the CDR3 is 17 residues. Trimming removed 5 bases from V and 1 base from J; junction bases left unmatched: 12. CDR3 nucleotides: TGTGCCAGCAGCCCCCTGGCTAGCGGGAATCCATCCTACGAGCAGTACTTC. This encodes CASSPLASGNPSYEQYF.

In its sample, this clone was seen once. J is TRBJ2-3 and V is TRBV7-6, with D unresolved. V lost 2 bases, J lost 0 bases, and 9 bases lay in between. The CDR3 covers 15 residues. Germline values: CDR1 SGHVS, CDR2 FNYEAQ. The CDR3 DNA reads TGTGCCAGCAGCTTAAGTCCCCAGAGCACAGATACGCAGTATTTT. Translation gives CASSLSPQSTDTQYF.

The sample holds a few counts of this clone. This chain joins TRBV6-6 and TRBJ2-7; 8 nucleotides match TRBD1. J gave up 2 bases and V 4 bases, and 7 bases lay outside the gene matches. This CDR3 region has 15 residues. CDR1 is MNHNY and CDR2 is SVGAGI in the germline V gene (reference sequence). DNA of the CDR3: TGTGCCAGCAGTTTGACAGGGGCGCAGACCTACGAGCAGTACGTC. This gives the protein CASSLTGAQTYEQYV.